One sample yielded the 2 T cell receptor beta chains listed below, sequenced in a study of T cells in Graves' hyperthyroidism and ophthalmopathy. Amplification of TCR beta CDR3 regions used RNA as the template. The HTBI set primed first-round TCR CDR3 RT-PCR. TCRdb re-derived calls from the multiplex PCR reads in MiXCR, one entry per CDR3 protein. The sample yields approximately 600,000 distinct CDR3 sequences, over 11% seen once. The sequencing sample was made of blood. The receptors were gathered from a woman in her 30s with Graves' hyperthyroidism that later progressed to Graves' ophthalmopathy.

This clonotype was seen a few times. The rearrangement links TRBV18 to TRBJ1-1, with TRBD1 matching over 8 bases. This CDR3 spans 14 amino acids. Trimming cost V 4 bases and J 3 bases; bases outside gene matches: 4. Germline V gives CDR1 KGHSH, CDR2 LQKENI. The CDR3 nucleotides are TGTGCCAGCTCACTGACAGGGGTGGACACTGAAGCTTTCTTT. As protein: CASSLTGVDTEAFF.

This clonotype was counted ten times or more. J is TRBJ2-2 and V is TRBV11-3, with TRBD1 identical over 9 bases. CDR1 and CDR2 from the germline V gene are SGHNT and YENEEA. J gave up 5 bases and V 5 bases, and 15 bases lay outside the gene matches. The CDR3 sequence is 18 residues long. The CDR3 DNA sequence: TGTGCCAGCAGCACCTACCCCGGGACAGGGCGTCAGACCGGGGAGCTGTTTTTT. Translated: CASSTYPGTGRQTGELFF.